This T cell receptor beta chain originates from a study of blood T cells in healthy people across ages. Findings and limits, study-wide: Diversity figures derived from one million T cells were judged to underestimate the true value.

Germline-derived CDR1 and CDR2 are SGHRS and YFSETQ. V lost 2 bases to trimming and J lost 2 bases, with 13 bases between them. The CDR3 loop spans 16 amino acids. This clonotype was counted between two and nine times. Its target is not known. For the second PCR, which ran for roughly 6 to 12 cycles, a sample-barcoded 5' primer and a J-beta primer mix were used. TCRdb called the 5' RACE reads again in MiXCR, with one record for every CDR3 protein. The sample lists some 850,000 distinct CDR3 sequences, roughly 25% seen once, with 2.5% to 3.5% in the top ten. The same specimen was also included in a second study, on T cells of mothers and their children.

The material sequenced was blood. The chain links TRBV5-1 to TRBJ2-2; D possibly corresponds to TRBD2 (6 bases). This clonotype was sampled from a boy between 10 and 17 years old in good health. DNA for the CDR3: TGCGCCAGCAGCTTCGGGCTAGCGTTAAACACCGGGGAGCTGTTTTTT. This translates into CASSFGLALNTGELFF.